This TCR beta chain came from a study of cytomegalovirus exposure and HLA in healthy donors. Study results and caveats: Investigators reported approximately 170 TCR beta chains as tied to cytomegalovirus. Cytomegalovirus status was reportedly diagnosed by the classifier with high sensitivity and specificity.

As to this clone: What it recognizes is unknown.

Trimming stripped 5 bases from V and 4 bases from J, with 12 bases between. From germline, CDR1 is SGHTA and CDR2 FQGNSA. This CDR3 spans 15 amino acids. Profiled with immunoSEQ multiplex PCR; TCRdb holds only in-frame clones, not every one. The sample holds about 120,000 clones, approximately 90% seen once. The chain recombines TRBV7-2 with TRBJ1-6, with D maybe TRBD1 (6 bases). The TCR was taken from a young man in good health and CMV-seronegative. Sequenced material: PBMCs. The CDR3: CASSQRRGYNSPLHF. As DNA, the CDR3 is TGTGCCAGCAGCCAAAGAAGGGGGTATAATTCACCCCTCCACTTT. The variable domain in full, with the rest retrieved from reference TRBV7-2 and TRBJ1-6, is GAGVSQSPSNKVTEKGKDVELRCDPISGHTALYWYRQSLGQGLEFLIYFQGNSAPDKSGLPSDRFSAERTGGSVSTLTIQRTQQEDSAVYLCASSQRRGYNSPLHFGNGTRLTVT.